The rows below give T cell receptor beta chains drawn from one sample of a study of T cell responses to AZD1222 COVID-19 vaccine. Repertoires were generated with immunoSEQ multiplex PCR, while TCRdb's copy carries only in-frame clones and drops some. The table lists tens of thousands of clones, over 70% of them singletons. The material was peripheral blood, obtained 28 days after the second AZD1222 dose. The receptors shown here come from an adult who received the AZD1222 COVID-19 vaccine. The CDR3 runs from the conserved cysteine through the conserved F or W. The D gene is left open where the match is weak. Some rows have no size entry. The others give once, few or many, or a class for an expanded clone.

j_call | v_call | cdr3_length | d_call | clone_size | cdr3_nt | cdr3_aa
TRBJ1-6 | TRBV5-1 | 14 | . | . | TGCGCCAGCAGCGATGAGGGGAGGTCCTCACCCCTCCACTTT | CASSDEGRSSPLHF
TRBJ1-1 | TRBV28 | 13 | . | . | TGTGCCAGCAGTTTCGGGGCGGCCCTTTTGGCTTTCTTT | CASSFGAALLAFF
TRBJ2-1 | TRBV4-1 | 15 | TRBD2 | . | TGCGCCAGCAGCCAAGGTCTAGCGGGGAACAATGAGCAGTTCTTC | CASSQGLAGNNEQFF
TRBJ1-2 | TRBV12-5 | 11 | . | . | TGTGCTAGTGGGCAGGAAGGAGGCTACACCTTC | CASGQEGGYTF
TRBJ2-1 | TRBV11-3 | 16 | . | . | TGTGCCAGCAGCCCAAGGGGAAGGGCACCCTACAATGAGCAGTTCTTC | CASSPRGRAPYNEQFF
TRBJ1-5 | TRBV5-5 | 13 | . | . | TGTGCCAGCAGCTTGTTGATTAGTCAGCCCCAGCATTTT | CASSLLISQPQHF
TRBJ1-1 | TRBV7-9 | 12 | . | . | TGTGCCAGCAGCTTACTTAACACTGAAGCTTTCTTT | CASSLLNTEAFF
TRBJ2-3 | TRBV24-1 | 12 | . | . | TGTGCCACCAGTGATTTCGGAGATACGCAGTATTTT | CATSDFGDTQYF
TRBJ1-3 | TRBV11-2 | 18 | . | . | TGTGCCAGCAGCTCGATAAAGGACGCGACACCCTCTGGAAACACCATATATTTT | CASSSIKDATPSGNTIYF
TRBJ2-3 | TRBV9 | 15 | TRBD2 | . | TGTGCCAGCAGCGTAGCTAGCGGCCGCACAGATACGCAGTATTTT | CASSVASGRTDTQYF
TRBJ2-1 | TRBV6-6 | 13 | . | . | TGTGCCAGCAAAAACCAGCAGGGGTATGAGCAGTTCTTC | CASKNQQGYEQFF
TRBJ2-7 | TRBV28 | 15 | . | . | TGTGCCAGCACCCCCGGGGACTCGAGCTCCTACGAGCAGTACTTC | CASTPGDSSSYEQYF
TRBJ1-5 | TRBV2 | 18 | . | . | TGTGCCAGCAGTGAGAGGGATTGGTTTCGAGCGGGATCCCAGCCCCAGCATTTT | CASSERDWFRAGSQPQHF
TRBJ1-4 | TRBV5-4 | 15 | . | . | TGTGCCAGCAGCTCTCCGGGACTGACGAATGAAAAACTGTTTTTT | CASSSPGLTNEKLFF
TRBJ2-3 | TRBV11-3 | 16 | TRBD1 | . | TGTGCCAGCAGCCTGGGACAGCAACTAAACACAGATACGCAGTATTTT | CASSLGQQLNTDTQYF
TRBJ1-4 | TRBV3-1/TRBV3-2 | 11 | . | once | TGTGCCAGCAGCCATAATGAAAAACTGTTTTTT | CASSHNEKLFF
TRBJ1-4 | TRBV7-6 | 15 | TRBD1 | . | TGTGCCAGCAGCTTAGAGACAGGGAGGAATGAAAAACTGTTTTTT | CASSLETGRNEKLFF
TRBJ1-5 | TRBV18 | 17 | TRBD1 | few | TGTGCCAGCTCACCACCGTCTGGGACAGGGGGTAGTCAGCCCCAGCATTTT | CASSPPSGTGGSQPQHF
TRBJ2-7 | TRBV11-3 | 16 | TRBD2 | once | TGTGCCAGCAGCCCCTACCGGGGGGGCCGGGTCTACGAGCAGTACTTC | CASSPYRGGRVYEQYF